The 15 T cell receptor beta chains below were found in one sample sequenced in a study of identifying expanded T cells in peripheral blood. TCRdb's copy holds only in-frame clones and misses some; the assay was immunoSEQ multiplex PCR. The table includes nearly 60,000 clones, roughly 90% detected once. Sequenced sample: blood. The receptors come from a person between 18 and 69 years old in good health.

This chain connects TRBV5-6 to TRBJ2-3, with 10 bases matching TRBD2. The germline gives CDR1 SGHDT, CDR2 YYEEEE. This CDR3 comprises 16 residues. The junction had 8 bases not matched to a gene; V was cut back by 4 bases and J by 3 bases. The CDR3 DNA sequence: TGTGCCAGCAGCCCCCTAGCGGGAGTCCGGACAGATACGCAGTATTTT. Amino acids: CASSPLAGVRTDTQYF.

The rearrangement joins TRBV29-1 to TRBJ2-5; perhaps TRBD2 as D (6 bases). The germline V gene encodes CDR1 SQVTM and CDR2 ANQGSEA. V was clipped by 2 bases and J by 0 bases, with 13 bases between them. The length of the CDR3 is 15 residues. CDR3 coding DNA: TGCAGCGTTGAATTGGGAGGCTCCTACCAAGAGACCCAGTACTTC. Amino acid sequence: CSVELGGSYQETQYF.

The chain recombines TRBV12-2 with TRBJ2-7; the table's D gene call, TRBD1, was not cross checked with the DNA. TRBV12-2 constitutes a pseudogene. The CDR3 runs 14 residues. CDR3 region: CASSPPWVGDEQYF. The CDR3 DNA sequence: TGTGCCAGCAGCCCCCCCTGGGTAGGGGACGAGCAGTACTTC.

This rearrangement joins TRBV10-3 to TRBJ1-2; D remains ambiguous. Germline values: CDR1 ENHRY, CDR2 SYGVKD. Trimming removed 2 bases at V and 5 bases at J, with 6 bases between. The CDR3 has 12 amino acids. The DNA for the CDR3 is TGTGCCATCAGTGAGAGCGATTATGGCTACACCTTC. It codes for CAISESDYGYTF.

The chain recombines TRBV4-3 with TRBJ2-1, with 11 bases identical to TRBD2. Germline CDR1 is LGHNA and CDR2 is YSLEER. This CDR3 spans 16 amino acids. Trimming at V came to 5 bases and at J to 2 bases, leaving 5 bases not matched to a gene. The CDR3 DNA is TGCGCCAGCAGCTACTTAGCGGGAGGGACCTACAATGAGCAGTTCTTC. Its protein product is CASSYLAGGTYNEQFF.

This clone has a single count. This sequence joins TRBV9 and TRBJ2-7; perhaps TRBD1 as D (7 bases). The V end was cut by 7 bases, the J end by 0 bases, with 17 bases between. This CDR3 comprises 15 residues. From germline, CDR1 is SGDLS and CDR2 YYNGEE. This CDR3 is CASSSGGLYSYEQYF. CDR3 bases: TGTGCCAGCTCTTCAGGGGGGCTTTACTCCTACGAGCAGTACTTC.

The chain combines TRBV5-1 with TRBJ1-1; D not resolved. From germline, CDR1 is SGHRS and CDR2 YFSETQ. This CDR3 region has 14 residues. Trimming removed 0 bases from V and 0 bases from J, with 6 bases in between. Here the CDR3 DNA reads TGCGCCAGCAGCTTGGTGGACTTGAACACTGAAGCTTTCTTT. Its translation: CASSLVDLNTEAFF.

The chain employs TRBV30 and TRBJ1-4; 9 bases line up with TRBD1. CDR3 length equals 16 residues. Germline trimming cut 3 bases from V and 4 bases from J; bases unmatched to any gene: 9. Germline V gene lookup returns CDR1 GTSNPN and CDR2 SVGIG (reference sequence). The CDR3 DNA reads TGTGCCTGGAGAGGTTACCGGGACAGGGATAATGAAAAACTGTTTTTT. Its protein is CAWRGYRDRDNEKLFF.

This rearrangement joins TRBV6-1 to TRBJ2-7, with D hard to call. This CDR3 is 13 amino acids long. V was cut by 9 bases and J by 2 bases, with 14 bases left in between. Germline-derived CDR1 and CDR2 are MNHNS and SASEGT. CDR3 residues: CASRWVGAYEQYF. The CDR3 DNA reads TGTGCCAGTCGGTGGGTCGGAGCCTACGAGCAGTACTTC.

V and J are TRBV19 and TRBJ2-6; TRBD2 is a possible D gene (7 bases). V lost 7 bases and J 0 bases, leaving 19 bases between the germline ends. The CDR3 spans 18 residues. The germline CDR1 and CDR2 sequences are LNHDA and SQIVND (reference sequence). CDR3 region: CASNFRRGQISGANVLTF. The CDR3 nucleotides read TGTGCCAGTAATTTTCGGCGGGGGCAGATCTCTGGGGCCAACGTCCTGACTTTC.

The chain employs TRBV29-1 and TRBJ1-1; a possible D gene is TRBD1 (5 bases). The V and J ends lost 6 bases and 5 bases respectively, with 16 bases between them. CDR1 is SQVTM, CDR2 ANQGSEA, per germline. The CDR3 totals 13 residues. The DNA for the CDR3 is TGCAGCGTCCACCGCGGGGCCGGAACTGAAGCTTTCTTT. This encodes CSVHRGAGTEAFF.

The rearrangement links TRBV11-3 to TRBJ2-1; 8 nucleotides agree with TRBD1. The CDR3 extends over 16 amino acids. Germline V gene lookup returns CDR1 SGHNT and CDR2 YENEEA. V lost 5 bases, J lost 6 bases, and 12 bases stayed unmatched. CDR3 in DNA: TGTGCCAGCAGCCTCGGCGACAGGGGTGGGTTCAATGAGCAGTTCTTC. Translation gives CASSLGDRGGFNEQFF.

The chain uses TRBV29-1 and TRBJ1-2; unclear D gene. V lost 1 base and J lost 4, with 7 bases in between. Germline V gene lookup returns CDR1 SQVTM and CDR2 ANQGSEA. The CDR3 has 12 amino acids. As DNA, the CDR3 is TGCAGCGTTGAAGGGGGTGGCTATGGCTACACCTTC. This gives the protein CSVEGGGYGYTF.

The chain has TRBV2 and TRBJ2-7; 8 nucleotides agree with TRBD2. Germline V lookup: CDR1 SNHLY, CDR2 FYNNEI. J lost 6 bases, V lost 5 bases, and 18 bases had no gene match. This CDR3 contains 17 residues. The CDR3 nucleotides read TGTGCCAGCAGTACCGGGGCCTTAGCGGGATCTCGTCTCGAGCAGTACTTC. It specifies CASSTGALAGSRLEQYF.

The J gene is TRBJ2-3, the V gene TRBV25-1, with D perhaps matching TRBD2 (5 bases). The CDR3 consists of 15 residues. CDR1 is MGHDK, CDR2 SYGVNS, per germline. The V end was cut by 1 base, the J end by 8 bases, with 16 bases between. The CDR3 DNA reads TGTGCCAGCAGTGAATCGGGCGGGTTGGTTGGTACGCAGTATTTT. Its protein is CASSESGGLVGTQYF.